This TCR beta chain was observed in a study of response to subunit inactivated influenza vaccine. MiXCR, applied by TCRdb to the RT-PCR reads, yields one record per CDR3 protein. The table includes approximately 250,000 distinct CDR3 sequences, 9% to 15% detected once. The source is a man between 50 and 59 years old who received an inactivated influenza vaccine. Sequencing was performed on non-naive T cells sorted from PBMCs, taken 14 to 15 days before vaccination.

DNA of the CDR3: TGCGCCAGCAGAACCGGGACAGGGGGACCAGATACGCAGTATTTT. Its translation is CASRTGTGGPDTQYF. V is TRBV5-1 and J is TRBJ2-3; 11 bases fit TRBD1. Looked up from germline, CDR1 is SGHRS and CDR2 is YFSETQ. V dropped 5 bases and J dropped 4; count of bases not matched to a gene: 6. This CDR3 is 15 amino acids long. The complete variable domain, with remaining parts taken from reference TRBV5-1 and TRBJ2-3, reads KAGVTQTPRYLIKTRGQQVTLSCSPISGHRSVSWYQQTPGQGLQFLFEYFSETQRNKGNFPGRFSGRQFSNSRSEMNVSTLELGDSALYLCASRTGTGGPDTQYFGPGTRLTVL.